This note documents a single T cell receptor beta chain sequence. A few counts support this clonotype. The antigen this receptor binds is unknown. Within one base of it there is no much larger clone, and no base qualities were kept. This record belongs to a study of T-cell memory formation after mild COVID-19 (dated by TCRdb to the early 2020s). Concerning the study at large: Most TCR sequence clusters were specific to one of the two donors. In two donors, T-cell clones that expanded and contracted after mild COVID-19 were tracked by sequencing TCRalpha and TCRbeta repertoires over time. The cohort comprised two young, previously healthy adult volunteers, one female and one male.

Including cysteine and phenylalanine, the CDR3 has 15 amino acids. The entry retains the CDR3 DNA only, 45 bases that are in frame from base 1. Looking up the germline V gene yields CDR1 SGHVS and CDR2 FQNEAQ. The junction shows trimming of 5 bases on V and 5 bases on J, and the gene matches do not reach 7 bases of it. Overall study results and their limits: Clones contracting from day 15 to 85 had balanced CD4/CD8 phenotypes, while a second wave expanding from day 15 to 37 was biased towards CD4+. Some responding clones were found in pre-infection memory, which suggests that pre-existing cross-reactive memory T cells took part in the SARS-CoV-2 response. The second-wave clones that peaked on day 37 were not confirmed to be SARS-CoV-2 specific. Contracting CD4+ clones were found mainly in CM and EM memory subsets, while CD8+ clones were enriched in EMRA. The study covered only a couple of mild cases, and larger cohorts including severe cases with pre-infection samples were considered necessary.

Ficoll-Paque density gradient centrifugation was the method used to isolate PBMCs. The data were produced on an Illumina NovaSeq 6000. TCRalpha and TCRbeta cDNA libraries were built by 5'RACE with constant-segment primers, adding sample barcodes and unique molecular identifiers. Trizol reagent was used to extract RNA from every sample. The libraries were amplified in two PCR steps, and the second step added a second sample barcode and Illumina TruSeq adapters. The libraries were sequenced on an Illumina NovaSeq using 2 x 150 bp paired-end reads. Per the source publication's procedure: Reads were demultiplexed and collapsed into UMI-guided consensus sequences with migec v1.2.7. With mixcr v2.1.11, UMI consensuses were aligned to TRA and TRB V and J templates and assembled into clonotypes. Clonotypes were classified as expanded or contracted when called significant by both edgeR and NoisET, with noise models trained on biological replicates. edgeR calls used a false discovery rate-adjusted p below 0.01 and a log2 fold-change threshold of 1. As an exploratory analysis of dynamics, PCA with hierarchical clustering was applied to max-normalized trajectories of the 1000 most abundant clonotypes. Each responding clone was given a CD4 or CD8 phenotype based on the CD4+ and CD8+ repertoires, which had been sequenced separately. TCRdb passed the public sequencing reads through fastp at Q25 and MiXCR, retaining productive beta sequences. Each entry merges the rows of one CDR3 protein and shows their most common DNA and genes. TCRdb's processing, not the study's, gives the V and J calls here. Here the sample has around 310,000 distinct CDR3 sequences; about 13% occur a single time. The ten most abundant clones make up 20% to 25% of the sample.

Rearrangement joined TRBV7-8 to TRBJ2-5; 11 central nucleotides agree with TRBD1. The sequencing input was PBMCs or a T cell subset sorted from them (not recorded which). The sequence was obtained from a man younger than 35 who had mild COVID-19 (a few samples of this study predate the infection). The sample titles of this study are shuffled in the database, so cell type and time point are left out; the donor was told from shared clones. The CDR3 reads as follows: CASSTGQGARETQYF. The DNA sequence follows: TGTGCCAGCAGCACTGGACAGGGGGCTCGGGAGACCCAGTACTTC.